Sequencing of this T cell receptor (beta chain) was carried out in a study of blood T cell repertoires in COVID-19. As for the study in general: Both acute and convalescent COVID-19 samples were obtained from the United States, Italy and Spain. The cDNA or gDNA used as material had been derived from T cells, B-cell-depleted T cells, or PBMCs.

Source study methods: Reference gene primers were amplified, and this amplification served to estimate nucleated cell counts. Profiled with immunoSEQ multiplex PCR; TCRdb holds only in-frame clones, not every one. V and J calls plus clone size are reproduced from that table; the DNA served to infer D and trimming. The sample holds about 180,000 clones; around 80% are singletons and the top ten take roughly 7%. The germline CDR1 and CDR2 sequences are MNHEY and SVGEGT. With V trimmed by 2 bases and J by 2 bases, 0 bases remained unmatched. The CDR3 sequence is 14 residues long. This chain joins TRBV6-2 or TRBV6-3 and TRBJ2-7, with 10 bases fitting TRBD1. The clonotype was recovered from a human donor in a cohort sampled during active COVID-19. Sequenced: peripheral blood. CDR3 sequence: CASSYGTGAYEQYF. DNA of the CDR3: TGTGCCAGCAGTTACGGGACAGGGGCCTACGAGCAGTACTTC.